The present T cell receptor beta chain was sequenced within a study of CD8+ T cells in alopecia areata. Study findings and constraints: There were many expanded lesional clones persisting in scalp and blood during tofacitinib.

Reverse transcribed after extraction, RNA yielded cDNA as the sequencing template. Clones were read by immunoSEQ multiplex PCR, and TCRdb kept only the in-frame ones, dropping some. The data contain over 150,000 clones, roughly 53% of them seen just once; the ten biggest clones take up 10% to 15%. Treatment defined: oral pan-JAK inhibitor, 5-10 mg twice daily. The germline gives CDR1 LNHDA, CDR2 SQIVND (reference sequence). Trimming shortened V by 2 bases and J by 0 bases, and 4 bases separated the two germline ends. The CDR3 totals 13 residues. Comment on this clone: Its specificity is not known.

The rearrangement links TRBV19 to TRBJ1-1; D unclear. Sequencing was performed on CD8+ T cells sorted from blood, taken at week 24, from a patient treated with tofacitinib. This receptor was obtained from a human donor with alopecia areata. The CDR3 DNA reads TGTGCCAGTAGTATATCTCTGAACACTGAAGCTTTCTTT. It translates to CASSISLNTEAFF.